Shown below are 13 T cell receptor beta chains from a single sample sequenced in a study of T cell changes during pregnancy in multiple sclerosis. Profiling relied on immunoSEQ multiplex PCR, and the TCRdb table lists in-frame clones only, not all of them. Seen here are about 50,000 clones, 85% to 95% observed once, and the top ten hold roughly 0.37%. Sequencing used CD4+ T cells from peripheral blood mononuclear cells, obtained before pregnancy. These receptors all stem from a female donor with multiple sclerosis, enrolled in a pregnancy study.

The chain recombines TRBV9 with TRBJ1-2, with 7 bases lining up with TRBD1. The CDR3 covers 16 residues. The germline CDR1 and CDR2 sequences are SGDLS and YYNGEE. J lost 6 bases, V lost 0 bases, and 11 bases had no gene match. CDR3 region: CASSVGPRQGMDGYTF. CDR3 sequence (DNA): TGTGCCAGCAGCGTAGGACCTAGACAGGGAATGGATGGCTACACCTTC.

The V gene is TRBV7-9, the J gene TRBJ2-1, with D tentatively TRBD1 (7 bases). Germline assignment: CDR1 SEHNR and CDR2 FQNEAQ (reference sequence). CDR3 length: 15 amino acids. As DNA, the CDR3 is TGTGCTCAGGGGGGTCGGGACGCCGGAGGCGATGAGCAGTTCTTC. Amino acid sequence: CAQGGRDAGGDEQFF.

The CDR3 coding sequence is TGTGCCAGTGGGGACAGCGTCAATCAGCCCCAGCATTTT. Protein sequence: CASGDSVNQPQHF. This rearrangement joins TRBV9 to TRBJ1-5; 7 positions agree with TRBD1. This CDR3 is built from 13 residues. V trimming: 8 bases; J trimming: 3 bases; junction bases outside the gene matches: 5. The germline V gene encodes CDR1 SGDLS and CDR2 YYNGEE.

This rearrangement joins TRBV7-9 to TRBJ1-2, with 8 bases aligning to TRBD1. There are 15 residues in the CDR3. V lost 5 bases to trimming and J lost 5 bases; unmatched junction nucleotides: 10. Germline CDR1 SEHNR, CDR2 FQNEAQ (reference sequence). The CDR3 protein is CASSPGQGPGYGYTF. For the CDR3, the DNA is TGTGCCAGCAGCCCCGGACAGGGCCCTGGATATGGCTACACCTTC. Using reference TRBV7-9 and TRBJ1-2 for the parts outside the CDR3, the full variable domain is DTGVSQNPRHKITKRGQNVTFRCDPISEHNRLYWYRQTLGQGPEFLTYFQNEAQLEKSRLLSDRFSAERPKGSFSTLEIQRTEQGDSAMYLCASSPGQGPGYGYTFGSGTRLTVV.

This clone was detected once. J is TRBJ1-1 and V is TRBV27; D might be TRBD1 (6 bases). CDR1 MNHEY and CDR2 SMNVEV come from the germline V gene (reference sequence). V was clipped by 6 bases and J by 3 bases, with 17 bases between them. This CDR3 contains 15 residues. CDR3 amino acids: CASRLLAQGYTEAFF. The DNA of the CDR3 is TGTGCCAGCAGGCTTTTAGCCCAGGGGTACACTGAAGCTTTCTTT.

The genes are TRBV25-1 and TRBJ2-1; D may be TRBD1 (5 bases). This CDR3 comprises 14 residues. Germline V gives CDR1 MGHDK, CDR2 SYGVNS. V lost 4 bases and J 3 bases, leaving 10 bases between the germline ends. CDR3 sequence: CASSGQPFYNEQFF. The CDR3 DNA sequence: TGTGCCAGCAGTGGACAGCCGTTCTACAATGAGCAGTTCTTC.

V and J are TRBV6-1 and TRBJ2-1; 10 positions agree with TRBD2. CDR3 size: 16 residues. After removal of 4 bases from V and 1 base from J, the junction contained 4 bases not matched to a gene. Germline lookup yields CDR1 MNHNS and CDR2 SASEGT. The CDR3 region is CASSALAGGSYNEQFF. Here the CDR3 DNA reads TGTGCCAGCAGTGCGTTAGCGGGAGGTTCCTACAATGAGCAGTTCTTC.

The rearrangement uses TRBV18 and TRBJ1-2, with TRBD1 matching over 8 bases. This CDR3 contains 16 residues. The ends lost 2 bases at V and 1 base at J; junction bases unmatched: 6. CDR1 and CDR2 from the germline V gene are KGHSH and LQKENI. The CDR3 DNA reads TGTGCCAGCTCACCAACCAAACAGGGGGTTAACTATGGCTACACCTTC. It encodes CASSPTKQGVNYGYTF. Drawing the rest from reference TRBV18 and TRBJ1-2, the complete variable domain is NAGVMQNPRHLVRRRGQEARLRCSPMKGHSHVYWYRQLPEEGLKFMVYLQKENIIDESGMPKERFSAEFPKEGPSILRIQQVVRGDSAAYFCASSPTKQGVNYGYTFGSGTRLTVV.

The chain links TRBV25-1 to TRBJ2-5, with D possibly being TRBD1 (6 bases). The V end lost 3 bases, the J end lost 7 bases, and 15 bases lay between the germline ends. CDR1 MGHDK and CDR2 SYGVNS come from the germline V gene. The CDR3 has 14 residues. CDR3 bases: TGTGCCAGCAGTGAGTCTGACCAGGGGAGGACCCAGTACTTC. It codes for CASSESDQGRTQYF. The full variable domain, its missing parts supplied by reference TRBV25-1 and TRBJ2-5, is EADIYQTPRYLVIGTGKKITLECSQTMGHDKMYWYQQDPGMELHLIHYSYGVNSTEKGDLSSESTVSRIRTEHFPLTLESARPSHTSQYLCASSESDQGRTQYFGPGTRLLVL.

This clone was recorded once. The chain carries TRBV7-3 and TRBJ2-6, with 9 positions matching TRBD1. V was pared by 1 base and J by 8 bases, with 3 bases of the junction left unmatched. CDR3 length: 15 amino acids. Per the germline V gene, CDR1 is SGHTA and CDR2 is FQGTGA. CDR3 in amino acids: CASSLRTGVPNVLTF. CDR3 in DNA: TGTGCCAGCAGCTTAAGGACAGGGGTACCCAACGTCCTGACTTTC.

The genes are TRBV25-1 and TRBJ1-6; D unresolved. This CDR3 has 16 residues. V lost 5 bases to trimming and J lost 7 bases, with 18 bases between them. Per germline, CDR1 MGHDK and CDR2 SYGVNS. The CDR3 is CASSRTWQVANSPLHF. The CDR3 nucleotides read TGTGCCAGCAGTCGAACTTGGCAGGTGGCAAATTCACCCCTCCACTTT.

The chain joins TRBV11-1 to TRBJ2-1, with D perhaps matching TRBD2 (6 bases). This CDR3 spans 15 amino acids. Germline assignment: CDR1 SGHAT and CDR2 FQDESV (reference sequence). The V gene lost 7 bases and the J gene lost 2 bases, with 15 bases spanning the gap. The CDR3, as DNA: TGTGCCAGCAAACCACGACTAGACGCCTACAATGAGCAGTTCTTC. This gives the protein CASKPRLDAYNEQFF.

This clone has just a few counts. The rearrangement joins TRBV9 to TRBJ2-2; D perhaps matches TRBD2 (5 bases). V dropped 3 bases and J dropped 7 bases, with 13 bases sitting between them. Germline V gives CDR1 SGDLS, CDR2 YYNGEE. CDR3 length equals 14 residues. The CDR3 is CASSELATDGELFF. DNA for the CDR3: TGTGCCAGCAGCGAGCTAGCAACTGACGGGGAGCTGTTTTTT.